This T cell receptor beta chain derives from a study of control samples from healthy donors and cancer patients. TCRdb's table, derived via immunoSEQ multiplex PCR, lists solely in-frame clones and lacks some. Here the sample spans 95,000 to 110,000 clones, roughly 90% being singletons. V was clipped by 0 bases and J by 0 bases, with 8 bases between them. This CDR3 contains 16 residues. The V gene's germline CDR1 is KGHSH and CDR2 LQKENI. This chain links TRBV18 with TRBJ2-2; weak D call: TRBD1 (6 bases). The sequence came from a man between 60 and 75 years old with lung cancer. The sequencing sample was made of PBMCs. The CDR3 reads CASSPPTGSNTGELFF. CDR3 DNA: TGTGCCAGCTCACCACCTACAGGGTCGAACACCGGGGAGCTGTTTTTT.